The rows below give T cell receptor beta chains drawn from one sample of a study of T cells after yellow fever vaccination. TCRdb recomputed calls from the 5' RACE reads with MiXCR, one row per CDR3 protein. In the table there are roughly 190,000 distinct CDR3 sequences, approximately 11% of which are singletons. The source material was CD8+ T cells sorted from PBMCs, sampled 15 days after the yellow fever booster vaccination. Every receptor here comes from a man younger than 30 who received the YFV17D yellow fever vaccine. The CDR3 runs from the conserved cysteine through the conserved F or W. D genes are given only for firm matches. Not every row has a clone size; where given, it reads once, few, many or a size class.

j_call d_call clone_size cdr3_length v_call cdr3_aa cdr3_nt
TRBJ2-1 . . 12 TRBV11-1 CASRAGNNEQFF TGTGCCAGCAGGGCAGGGAACAATGAGCAGTTCTTC
TRBJ2-1 TRBD1 . 16 TRBV6-1 CASSMRQGLSYNEQFF TGTGCCAGCAGTATGCGACAGGGCCTCTCCTACAATGAGCAGTTCTTC
TRBJ1-2 . . 17 TRBV7-9 CASSAHRTAVTNYGYTF TGTGCCAGCAGCGCCCACCGGACGGCAGTAACTAACTATGGCTACACCTTC
TRBJ2-1 . few 15 TRBV27 CASSFWPRVSNEQFF TGTGCCAGCAGTTTTTGGCCCCGAGTGAGCAATGAGCAGTTCTTC
TRBJ1-1 TRBD1 many 16 TRBV4-1 CASSQEQGPQRIEAFF TGCGCCAGCAGCCAAGAACAGGGGCCGCAACGGATAGAAGCTTTCTTT
TRBJ2-1 TRBD2 many 16 TRBV6-2/TRBV6-3 CASSYRAGDSYNEQFF TGTGCCAGCAGCTACCGAGCGGGGGACTCCTACAATGAGCAGTTCTTC
TRBJ1-5 . . 16 TRBV2 CASSEANVYSNQPQHF TGTGCCAGCAGTGAAGCTAACGTCTATAGCAATCAGCCCCAGCATTTT
TRBJ1-5 TRBD1 few 18 TRBV24-1 CATSDRVQGALSNQPQHF TGTGCCACCAGTGACCGGGTCCAGGGGGCGTTGAGCAATCAGCCCCAGCATTTT
TRBJ1-1 . few 12 TRBV7-9 CASSLERTEAFF TGTGCCAGCAGCCTAGAACGTACTGAAGCTTTCTTT
TRBJ2-3 . few 15 TRBV11-2 CASSLGASSTDTQYF TGTGCCAGCAGCTTGGGAGCCTCTAGCACAGATACGCAGTATTTT
TRBJ1-1 . . 14 TRBV4-1 CASSQTGLVAEAFF TGCGCCAGCAGCCAAACGGGGTTGGTAGCTGAAGCTTTCTTT
TRBJ1-2 TRBD1 . 14 TRBV27 CASRPGQGGYGYTF TGTGCCAGCAGACCGGGACAGGGGGGCTATGGCTACACCTTC
TRBJ2-1 . . 14 TRBV20-1 CSASPNREYNEQFF TGCAGTGCTAGCCCCAACAGGGAATACAATGAGCAGTTCTTC
TRBJ2-3 . . 19 TRBV29-1 CSVEDEAANPRASTDTQYF TGCAGCGTTGAAGATGAGGCAGCGAACCCACGAGCTAGCACAGATACGCAGTATTTT
TRBJ1-3 . . 15 TRBV20-1 CSARDLSGVGNTIYF TGCAGTGCTAGAGATCTGTCAGGGGTCGGAAACACCATATATTTT
TRBJ1-2 . few 13 TRBV5-1 CASTELGHYGYTF TGCGCCAGCACGGAGTTGGGCCACTATGGCTACACCTTC
TRBJ2-3 . . 13 TRBV7-9 CASSSPRADTQYF TGTGCCAGCAGCTCACCGCGGGCAGATACGCAGTATTTT
TRBJ2-1 TRBD2 few 15 TRBV7-9 CASSVSGGFYNEQFF TGTGCCAGCAGCGTTAGCGGGGGCTTCTACAATGAGCAGTTCTTC
TRBJ2-3 . few 15 TRBV5-1 CASSLVRGPTDTQYF TGCGCCAGCAGCTTGGTGCGGGGACCCACAGATACGCAGTATTTT
TRBJ1-3 . many 14 TRBV30 CAYTPGTGTDTIYF TGTGCCTACACACCCGGGACGGGGACTGACACCATATATTTT